This TCR beta chain appears in the sequencing data of a study of T cell responses to AZD1222 COVID-19 vaccine. Study outcomes and limitations: Reports indicate that nearly half of spike-specific TCRs are directed at unmutated variant regions. When two AZD1222 doses had been given, Spike-specific TCR breadth and depth rose. Donor demographics were predominantly white British with a female majority; clonal diversity may be underestimated. Baseline testing showed seropositivity in only a handful of AZD1222 recipients.

In regard to this clone: The antigen is unknown.

The CDR3 is 13 residues long. With 3 bases removed from V and 4 bases from J, the gap between germline ends came to 9 bases. Per germline, CDR1 MDHEN and CDR2 SYDVKM. The protocol was immunoSEQ multiplex PCR, while the TCRdb copy is restricted to in-frame clones and leaves out a portion. The sample shows about 79,000 clones, around 84% of them seen only once. The sample here was peripheral blood, taken on day 0 of AZD1222 vaccination. V gene TRBV28 combines with J gene TRBJ1-2; TRBD1 is a possible D gene (6 bases). The receptor comes from an adult in good health. CDR3 coding DNA: TGTGCCAGCAGTTTTGAAGGGGGCTATGGCTACACCTTC. Amino acid sequence: CASSFEGGYGYTF.